A single sample is the source of the 3 T cell receptor beta chains below, sequenced in a study of CD8+CD57+ T cells in acquired aplastic anemia. According to the study, genomic DNA was the template for TCR beta VDJ and CDR3 profiling. TCRdb re-called the reads through MiXCR, storing one row per CDR3 protein. Altogether a few hundred thousand distinct CDR3 sequences are present, around 68% being singletons, with the ten largest covering 3.5% to 4.5%. The sample was sorted CD4+, CD8+, or CD8+CD57+ T cells (not recorded which) from PBMCs. These receptors were collected from a human donor in good health, serving as a control.

Regarding this clonotype: Germline and junction disagree at one end, which may indicate a read error. The chain carries TRBV7-2 and TRBJ1-1, with D possibly TRBD1 on 5 matching bases. The CDR3 sequence is 15 residues long. CDR1 is SGHTA, CDR2 FQGNSA, per germline. DNA of the CDR3: TGTGCCAGCAGCGGGGCAGCTGAACCGAACACTGCAGCTTTCTTT. Protein product: CASSGAAEPNTAAFF. Using reference TRBV7-2 and TRBJ1-1 for the parts outside the CDR3, the full variable domain is GAGVSQSPSNKVTEKGKDVELRCDPISGHTALYWYRQSLGQGLEFLIYFQGNSAPDKSGLPSDRFSAERTGGSVSTLTIQRTQQEDSAVYLCASSGAAEPNTAAFFGQGTRLTVV.

The J gene is TRBJ2-7, the V gene TRBV2; TRBD1 matches 10 bases. After removal of 6 bases from V and 3 bases from J, the junction contained 5 bases not matched to a gene. This CDR3 has 14 residues. Germline-derived CDR1 and CDR2 are SNHLY and FYNNEI. The CDR3 spells CASSLTGGLYEQYF. CDR3 DNA: TGTGCCAGCAGCTTGACAGGGGGCCTCTACGAGCAGTACTTC.

Details on this clonotype: An end of the junction differs from the germline gene, which may be a read error. This sequence joins TRBV2 and TRBJ2-2; TRBD1 agrees at 10 bases. This CDR3 has 14 residues. Germline values: CDR1 SNHLY, CDR2 FYNNEI. The CDR3 is CASSRGQGLGQLFF. The CDR3 DNA reads as TGTGCCAGCAGCCGGGGACAGGGGCTCGGGCAGCTGTTTTTT.